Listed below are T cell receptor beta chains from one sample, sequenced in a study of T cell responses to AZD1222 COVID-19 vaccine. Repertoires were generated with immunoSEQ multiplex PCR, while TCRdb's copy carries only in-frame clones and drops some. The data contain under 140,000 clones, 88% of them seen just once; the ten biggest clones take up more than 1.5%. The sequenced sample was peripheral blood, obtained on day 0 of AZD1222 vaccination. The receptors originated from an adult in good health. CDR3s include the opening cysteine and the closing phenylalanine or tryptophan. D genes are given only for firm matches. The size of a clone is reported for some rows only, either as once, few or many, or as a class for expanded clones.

CDR3 protein: CASSLSDRDDEQFF
CDR3 DNA: TGTGCCAGCAGCTTAAGTGACAGGGATGATGAGCAGTTCTTC
clone size: NA
V gene: TRBV13
D gene: TRBD1
J gene: TRBJ2-1

CDR3 protein: CASRAWDASSGNTIYF
CDR3 DNA: TGTGCCAGCAGGGCATGGGACGCTAGCTCTGGAAACACCATATATTTT
clone size: NA
V gene: TRBV2
D gene: NA
J gene: TRBJ1-3

CDR3 protein: CASSESTDLNQPQHF
CDR3 DNA: TGTGCCAGCAGCGAATCGACAGACCTTAATCAGCCCCAGCATTTT
clone size: NA
V gene: TRBV5-4
D gene: NA
J gene: TRBJ1-5

CDR3 protein: CASIGTGVQDTQYF
CDR3 DNA: TGCGCCAGTATAGGGACAGGGGTACAAGATACGCAGTATTTT
clone size: NA
V gene: TRBV5-1
D gene: TRBD1
J gene: TRBJ2-3

CDR3 protein: CASSLEARAYEQYF
CDR3 DNA: TGTGCCAGCAGCTTAGAGGCGCGGGCGTACGAGCAGTACTTC
clone size: NA
V gene: TRBV7-9
D gene: NA
J gene: TRBJ2-7

CDR3 protein: CATNGLLVHEQFF
CDR3 DNA: TGTGCCACCAATGGCTTACTAGTCCATGAGCAGTTCTTC
clone size: NA
V gene: TRBV5-4
D gene: NA
J gene: TRBJ2-1

CDR3 protein: CASSFDRAGTEAFF
CDR3 DNA: TGTGCCAGCAGTTTTGACAGGGCTGGCACTGAAGCTTTCTTT
clone size: NA
V gene: TRBV27
D gene: TRBD1
J gene: TRBJ1-1

CDR3 protein: CASSPYGPRNSPLHF
CDR3 DNA: TGTGCCAGCTCACCCTACGGACCGCGTAATTCACCCCTCCACTTT
clone size: NA
V gene: TRBV18
D gene: NA
J gene: TRBJ1-6

CDR3 protein: CASSMGLGDAEAFF
CDR3 DNA: TGTGCCAGTAGCATGGGGCTGGGGGACGCTGAAGCTTTCTTT
clone size: NA
V gene: TRBV19
D gene: NA
J gene: TRBJ1-1

CDR3 protein: CASREDTGLYGYTF
CDR3 DNA: TGTGCCAGCAGAGAAGATACAGGCCTCTATGGCTACACCTTC
clone size: once
V gene: TRBV2
D gene: NA
J gene: TRBJ1-2

CDR3 protein: CASYGEGVPDTQYF
CDR3 DNA: TGTGCCTCCTACGGAGAGGGTGTCCCAGATACGCAGTATTTT
clone size: NA
V gene: TRBV2
D gene: NA
J gene: TRBJ2-3

CDR3 protein: CASSRLDRPNTEAFF
CDR3 DNA: TGTGCCAGCAGCCGACTTGACAGACCCAACACTGAAGCTTTCTTT
clone size: NA
V gene: TRBV9
D gene: NA
J gene: TRBJ1-1

CDR3 protein: CASSPDRVSEKLFF
CDR3 DNA: TGTGCCAGCAGCCCGGACAGGGTGAGCGAAAAACTGTTTTTT
clone size: NA
V gene: TRBV6-5
D gene: TRBD1
J gene: TRBJ1-4

CDR3 protein: CASSFTGQGGTEAFF
CDR3 DNA: TGTGCCAGCTCGTTTACCGGACAGGGTGGCACTGAAGCTTTCTTT
clone size: once
V gene: TRBV18
D gene: TRBD1
J gene: TRBJ1-1

CDR3 protein: CASRGPQGGPYEQYF
CDR3 DNA: TGTGCCAGCAGGGGGCCACAGGGGGGCCCCTACGAGCAGTACTTC
clone size: NA
V gene: TRBV19
D gene: TRBD1
J gene: TRBJ2-7

CDR3 protein: CASSVGQYTGELFF
CDR3 DNA: TGTGCCAGCAGCGTAGGTCAGTACACCGGGGAGCTGTTTTTT
clone size: NA
V gene: TRBV9
D gene: NA
J gene: TRBJ2-2

CDR3 protein: CASSIAPGANTEAFF
CDR3 DNA: TGTGCCAGTAGTATAGCACCGGGGGCGAACACTGAAGCTTTCTTT
clone size: NA
V gene: TRBV19
D gene: NA
J gene: TRBJ1-1

CDR3 protein: CSASTSGGHNNEQFF
CDR3 DNA: TGCAGTGCTAGTACTAGCGGGGGCCACAACAATGAGCAGTTCTTC
clone size: NA
V gene: TRBV20-1
D gene: TRBD2
J gene: TRBJ2-1

CDR3 protein: CASSPRGDTQYF
CDR3 DNA: TGTGCCAGCAGCCCCCGGGGAGATACGCAGTATTTT
clone size: NA
V gene: TRBV7-9
D gene: NA
J gene: TRBJ2-3

CDR3 protein: CASSTPSRTANILHF
CDR3 DNA: TGTGCCAGCAGCACCCCCTCCCGGACGGCTAATATTCTCCACTTT
clone size: NA
V gene: TRBV7-6
D gene: NA
J gene: TRBJ1-6

CDR3 protein: CASSWADRYYEQYF
CDR3 DNA: TGCGCCAGCAGCTGGGCGGACAGGTATTACGAGCAGTACTTC
clone size: NA
V gene: TRBV5-1
D gene: TRBD1
J gene: TRBJ2-7

CDR3 protein: CSVVQAIRNTEAFF
CDR3 DNA: TGCAGCGTTGTACAGGCAATCAGGAACACTGAAGCTTTCTTT
clone size: NA
V gene: TRBV29-1
D gene: NA
J gene: TRBJ1-1

CDR3 protein: CASRAMGTGWDGYTF
CDR3 DNA: TGTGCCAGCAGGGCGATGGGGACAGGGTGGGATGGCTACACCTTC
clone size: few
V gene: TRBV6-5
D gene: TRBD1
J gene: TRBJ1-2

CDR3 protein: CASSESRMVEQYF
CDR3 DNA: TGCGCCAGCAGTGAGAGTAGGATGGTTGAGCAGTACTTC
clone size: NA
V gene: TRBV10-2
D gene: NA
J gene: TRBJ2-7

CDR3 protein: CASSQGWGTGDDEQYF
CDR3 DNA: TGCGCCAGCAGCCAAGGCTGGGGGACAGGGGATGACGAGCAGTACTTC
clone size: NA
V gene: TRBV4-1
D gene: TRBD1
J gene: TRBJ2-7

CDR3 protein: CASRRPGTEAFF
CDR3 DNA: TGTGCCAGTAGACGGCCGGGCACTGAAGCTTTCTTT
clone size: NA
V gene: TRBV19
D gene: NA
J gene: TRBJ1-1

CDR3 protein: CASSETGTSVGGYTF
CDR3 DNA: TGTGCCAGCAGTGAAACCGGGACTTCCGTCGGTGGCTACACCTTC
clone size: few
V gene: TRBV6-1
D gene: NA
J gene: TRBJ1-2

CDR3 protein: CASSFGSVLDGYTF
CDR3 DNA: TGTGCCAGCAGCTTCGGTAGTGTTTTGGATGGCTACACCTTC
clone size: NA
V gene: TRBV7-9
D gene: NA
J gene: TRBJ1-2

CDR3 protein: CASSRDSLREQYF
CDR3 DNA: TGCGCCAGCAGCCGGGACAGCCTTCGCGAGCAGTACTTC
clone size: few
V gene: TRBV10-2
D gene: TRBD1
J gene: TRBJ2-7